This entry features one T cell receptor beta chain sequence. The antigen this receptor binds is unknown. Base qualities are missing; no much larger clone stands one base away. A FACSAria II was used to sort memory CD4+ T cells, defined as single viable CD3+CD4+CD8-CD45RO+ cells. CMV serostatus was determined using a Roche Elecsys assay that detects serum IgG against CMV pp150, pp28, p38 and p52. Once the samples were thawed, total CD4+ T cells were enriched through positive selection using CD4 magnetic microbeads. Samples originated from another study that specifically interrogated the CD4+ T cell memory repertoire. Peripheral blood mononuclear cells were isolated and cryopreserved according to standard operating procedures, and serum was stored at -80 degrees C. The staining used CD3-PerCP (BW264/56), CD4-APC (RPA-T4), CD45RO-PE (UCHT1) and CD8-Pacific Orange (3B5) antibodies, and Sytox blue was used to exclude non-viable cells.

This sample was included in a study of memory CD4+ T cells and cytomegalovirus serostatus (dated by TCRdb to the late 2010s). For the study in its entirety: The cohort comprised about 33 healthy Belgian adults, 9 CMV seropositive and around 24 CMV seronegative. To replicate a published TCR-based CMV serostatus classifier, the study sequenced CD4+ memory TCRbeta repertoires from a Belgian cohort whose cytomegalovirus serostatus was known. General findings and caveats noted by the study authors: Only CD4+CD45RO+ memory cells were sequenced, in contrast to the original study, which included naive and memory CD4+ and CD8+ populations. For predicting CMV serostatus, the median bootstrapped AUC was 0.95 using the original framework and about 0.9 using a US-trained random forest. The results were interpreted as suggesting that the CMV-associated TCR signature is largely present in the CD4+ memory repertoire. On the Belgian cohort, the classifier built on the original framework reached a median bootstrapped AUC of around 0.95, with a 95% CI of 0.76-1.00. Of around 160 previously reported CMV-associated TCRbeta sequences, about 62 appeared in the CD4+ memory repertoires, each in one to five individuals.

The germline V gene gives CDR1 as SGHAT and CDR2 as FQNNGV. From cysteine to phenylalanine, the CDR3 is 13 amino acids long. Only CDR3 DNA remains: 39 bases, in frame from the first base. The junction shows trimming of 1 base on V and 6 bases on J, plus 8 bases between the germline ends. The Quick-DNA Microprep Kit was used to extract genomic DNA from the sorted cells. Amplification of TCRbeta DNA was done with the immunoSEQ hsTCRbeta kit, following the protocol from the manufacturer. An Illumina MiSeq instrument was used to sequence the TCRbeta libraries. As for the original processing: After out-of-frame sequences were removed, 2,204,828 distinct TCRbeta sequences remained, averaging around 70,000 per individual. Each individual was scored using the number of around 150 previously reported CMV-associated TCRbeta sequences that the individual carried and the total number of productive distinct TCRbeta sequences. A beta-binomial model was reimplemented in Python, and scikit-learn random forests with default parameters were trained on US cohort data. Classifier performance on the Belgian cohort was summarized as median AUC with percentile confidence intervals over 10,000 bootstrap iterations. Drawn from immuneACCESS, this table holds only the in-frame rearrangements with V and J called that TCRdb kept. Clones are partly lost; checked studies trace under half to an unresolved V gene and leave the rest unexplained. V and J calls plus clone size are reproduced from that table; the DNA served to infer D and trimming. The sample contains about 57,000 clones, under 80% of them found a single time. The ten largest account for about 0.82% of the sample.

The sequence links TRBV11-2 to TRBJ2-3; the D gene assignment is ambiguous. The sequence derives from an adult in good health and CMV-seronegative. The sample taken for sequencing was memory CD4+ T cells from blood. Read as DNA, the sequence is TGTGCCAGCAGCTTAGGTTATGCCGATACGCAGTATTTT. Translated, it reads CASSLGYADTQYF.